The TCR beta chain under discussion was sequenced for a study of graft-versus-host responses after intestinal transplantation. Study-level background: Recipients underwent multivisceral, liver-intestinal, or isolated intestinal transplants. Anti-thymocyte globulin induction, then tacrolimus and steroids for two to four years, went to all recipients.

Data came from immunoSEQ multiplex PCR; TCRdb stores just in-frame clones and leaves some out. Found here are some 41,000 clones, about 95% of them singletons; the top ten hold about 0.5%. CDR3 length equals 14 residues. Trimming stripped 0 bases from V and 3 bases from J, with 10 bases between. In germline, CDR1 is SGDLS, CDR2 YYNGEE. In the case of this clone: Its antigen is as yet unknown.

Sample: unstimulated CD8+ T cells sorted from spleen or lymph node cells, taken before transplant. The chain uses TRBV9 and TRBJ2-7, with TRBD2 as a possible D gene (6 bases). The sequence came from a human donor who was the organ donor for an intestinal transplant. CDR3 sequence: CASSVGWGDYEQYF. The CDR3 nucleotides are TGTGCCAGCAGCGTAGGTTGGGGGGACTACGAGCAGTACTTC.